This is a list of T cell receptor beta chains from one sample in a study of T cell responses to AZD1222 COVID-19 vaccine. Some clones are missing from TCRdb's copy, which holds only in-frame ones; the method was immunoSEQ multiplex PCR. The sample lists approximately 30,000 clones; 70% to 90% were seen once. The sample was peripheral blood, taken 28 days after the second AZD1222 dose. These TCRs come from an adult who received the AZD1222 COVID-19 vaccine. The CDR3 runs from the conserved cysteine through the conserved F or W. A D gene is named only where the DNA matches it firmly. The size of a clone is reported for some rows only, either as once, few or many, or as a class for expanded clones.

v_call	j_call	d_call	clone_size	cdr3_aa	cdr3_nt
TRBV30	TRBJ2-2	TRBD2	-	CAWTSGTGELFF	TGTGCCTGGACTAGCGGGACCGGGGAGCTGTTTTTT
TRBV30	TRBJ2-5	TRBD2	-	CAWRGRLGTSGKETQYF	TGTGCCTGGAGGGGACGACTAGGGACTAGCGGGAAGGAGACCCAGTACTTC
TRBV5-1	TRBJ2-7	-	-	CASSDSGTANYEQYF	TGCGCCAGCAGCGACTCCGGGACCGCGAACTACGAGCAGTACTTC
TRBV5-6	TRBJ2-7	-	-	CASSLVSGYEQYF	TGTGCCAGCAGCTTGGTTTCGGGCTACGAGCAGTACTTC
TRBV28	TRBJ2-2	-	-	CASSLPQMNTGELFF	TGTGCCAGCAGTTTACCCCAGATGAACACCGGGGAGCTGTTTTTT
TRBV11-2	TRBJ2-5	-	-	CASSLVLQETQYF	TGTGCCAGCAGCTTAGTTCTCCAAGAGACCCAGTACTTC
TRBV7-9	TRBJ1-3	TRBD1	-	CALRQGASGNTIYF	TGTGCCCTAAGACAGGGGGCTTCTGGAAACACCATATATTTT
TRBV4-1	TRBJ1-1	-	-	CASSQDGAVNTEAFF	TGCGCCAGCAGCCAAGACGGGGCAGTGAACACTGAAGCTTTCTTT
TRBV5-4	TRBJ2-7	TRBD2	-	CASSLVREGGEQYF	TGTGCCAGCAGCTTGGTGCGGGAGGGCGGCGAGCAGTACTTC
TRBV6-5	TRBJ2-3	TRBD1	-	CASQPRDRGTDTQYF	TGTGCCAGCCAACCGCGGGACAGGGGTACAGATACGCAGTATTTT
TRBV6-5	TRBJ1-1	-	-	CASKTGTVRNTEAFF	TGTGCCAGCAAAACCGGGACGGTCAGGAACACTGAAGCTTTCTTT
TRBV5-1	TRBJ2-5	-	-	CASSLGQAGETQYF	TGCGCCAGCAGCTTGGGACAGGCAGGGGAGACCCAGTACTTC
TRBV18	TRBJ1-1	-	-	CASSPLRQADAFF	TGTGCCAGCTCACCACTCCGGCAGGCCGACGCTTTCTTT
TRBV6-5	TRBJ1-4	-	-	CASSSLKGRPEKLFF	TGTGCCAGCAGCTCATTGAAAGGTCGCCCCGAAAAACTGTTTTTT
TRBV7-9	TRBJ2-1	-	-	CASSLVGTRKFF	TGTGCCAGCAGCTTAGTAGGGACCAGGAAGTTCTTC
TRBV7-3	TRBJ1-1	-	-	CASSPDARGAEAFF	TGTGCCAGCAGCCCCGATGCCCGGGGGGCGGAGGCTTTCTTT
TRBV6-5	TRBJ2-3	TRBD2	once	CASSYGSGLGTDTQYF	TGTGCCAGCAGTTACGGCTCGGGACTAGGCACAGATACGCAGTATTTT
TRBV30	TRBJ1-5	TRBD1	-	CAWSVLTTGGGPQHF	TGTGCCTGGAGTGTCTTAACTACAGGGGGAGGGCCCCAGCATTTT
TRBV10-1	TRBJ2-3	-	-	CASSGGDTQYF	TGCGCCAGCAGCGGGGGAGATACGCAGTATTTT
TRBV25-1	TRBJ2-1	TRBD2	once	CASSRTSAYNEQFF	TGTGCCAGCAGCCGGACTAGCGCTTACAATGAGCAGTTCTTC